This entry describes one T cell receptor beta chain. What it binds is not known. The table came from immunoSEQ multiplex PCR; TCRdb's copy has only in-frame clones and leaves some out. The data contain 200,000 or so clones, over 65% of them singletons. This sample is part of a study of cytomegalovirus exposure and HLA in healthy donors. Study observations and caveats: The authors listed roughly 150 TCR beta chains as cytomegalovirus-associated.

The TCR originated in a man between 18 and 29 years old in good health and CMV-seropositive. Sequencing input: PBMCs.

This CDR3 reads CASSGQGPNTEAFF. The CDR3 DNA reads TGTGCCAGCAGTGGACAGGGGCCGAACACTGAAGCTTTCTTT. This sequence joins TRBV6-6 and TRBJ1-1; TRBD1 matches 9 bases. The germline V gene has CDR1 MNHNY and CDR2 SVGAGI (reference sequence). The CDR3 is 14 residues long. V was clipped by 5 bases and J by 1 base; unmatched bases: 2.